This T cell receptor beta chain was recovered during a study of Tregs in tolerant kidney transplant recipients. Data came from immunoSEQ multiplex PCR; TCRdb stores just in-frame clones and leaves some out. The data show tens of thousands of clones, with roughly 84% seen just once and roughly 4% held by the top ten. Between the trimmed V and J ends, which lost 0 bases and 10 bases, there was a span of 21 bases. Germline V lookup: CDR1 MNHEY, CDR2 SVGAGI. The CDR3 has 16 residues. This TCR came from a human donor in good health. The rearrangement links TRBV6-5 to TRBJ1-2; tentatively, D is TRBD1 (5 bases). The sequenced sample was CD4+ T cells from blood. The CDR3 loop reads CASSYSIFQGPDDYTF. The DNA for the CDR3 is TGTGCCAGCAGTTACTCGATTTTTCAGGGCCCGGATGACTACACCTTC.